This is a list of T cell receptor beta chains from one sample in a study of Ad26.COV2.S vaccination and SARS-CoV-2 variants. TCRdb's copy holds only in-frame clones and misses some; the assay was immunoSEQ multiplex PCR. The repertoire includes some 480,000 clones, 70% to 90% of them detected once, and 13% sits in the top ten. The material was peripheral blood, obtained in a trial of Ad26.COV2.S vaccine versus placebo. These receptors originate from a person aged 18-60 years who received the Ad26.COV2.S COVID-19 vaccine or a placebo. Each CDR3 is given with its conserved first and last residue. A D gene is named only where the DNA matches it firmly. Some rows have no size entry. The others give once, few or many, or a class for an expanded clone.

V gene: TRBV11-3
D gene: TRBD2
J gene: TRBJ2-5
clone size: .
CDR3 DNA: TGTGCCAGCAGCCAAGGGACTAGCGGGGCGGCCCAAGAGACCCAGTACTTC
CDR3 protein: CASSQGTSGAAQETQYF

V gene: TRBV15
D gene: .
J gene: TRBJ2-5
clone size: .
CDR3 DNA: TGTGCCACCAGCAGAGGGACTGTCCAAGAGACCCAGTACTTC
CDR3 protein: CATSRGTVQETQYF

V gene: TRBV6-2/TRBV6-3
D gene: TRBD2
J gene: TRBJ2-7
clone size: few
CDR3 DNA: TGTGCCAGCAGTTACTCGGGGACTAGCGCATCCTACGAGCAGTACTTC
CDR3 protein: CASSYSGTSASYEQYF

V gene: TRBV6-5
D gene: .
J gene: TRBJ2-2
clone size: .
CDR3 DNA: TGTGCCAGCCATAGGAAGCCAGGCGGCGCCGGGGAGCTGTTTTTT
CDR3 protein: CASHRKPGGAGELFF

V gene: TRBV7-9
D gene: .
J gene: TRBJ1-2
clone size: .
CDR3 DNA: TGTGCCAGCAGCTTAGCAGGTTATGGCTACACCTTC
CDR3 protein: CASSLAGYGYTF

V gene: TRBV24-1
D gene: TRBD2
J gene: TRBJ2-1
clone size: .
CDR3 DNA: TGTGCCACCAGTGATTTGTCTAGCGGGGGAAGCTCCTACAATGAGCAGTTCTTC
CDR3 protein: CATSDLSSGGSSYNEQFF

V gene: TRBV3-1/TRBV3-2
D gene: .
J gene: TRBJ2-7
clone size: .
CDR3 DNA: TGTGCCAGCAGTCCACAGGGTTCCTACGAGCAGTACTTC
CDR3 protein: CASSPQGSYEQYF

V gene: TRBV9
D gene: TRBD2
J gene: TRBJ2-7
clone size: .
CDR3 DNA: TGTGCCAGCAGCGTTGGGACTAGCGGGAGCGCGCAGTACTTC
CDR3 protein: CASSVGTSGSAQYF

V gene: TRBV6-5
D gene: .
J gene: TRBJ2-6
clone size: .
CDR3 DNA: TGTGCCAGCAGCTACAGACAGGTGTCTGGGGCCAACGTCCTGACTTTC
CDR3 protein: CASSYRQVSGANVLTF

V gene: TRBV19
D gene: .
J gene: TRBJ1-2
clone size: .
CDR3 DNA: TGTGCCAGTACGCGGAGCCTCCGGGGCCAGCTTGGAGGCTACACCTTC
CDR3 protein: CASTRSLRGQLGGYTF

V gene: TRBV4-3
D gene: TRBD2
J gene: TRBJ2-1
clone size: .
CDR3 DNA: TGCGCCAGCAGCCAAGCAATCCCTAGCGGGAGATACTACAATGAGCAGTTCTTC
CDR3 protein: CASSQAIPSGRYYNEQFF

V gene: TRBV7-3
D gene: .
J gene: TRBJ1-1
clone size: once
CDR3 DNA: TGTGCCAGCAGTATTACGTCCAGCACTGAAGCTTTCTTT
CDR3 protein: CASSITSSTEAFF

V gene: TRBV28
D gene: .
J gene: TRBJ2-4
clone size: .
CDR3 DNA: TGTGCCAGCGGCCCCAACATTCAGTACTTC
CDR3 protein: CASGPNIQYF

V gene: TRBV7-2
D gene: TRBD1
J gene: TRBJ1-5
clone size: .
CDR3 DNA: TGTGCCAGCAGCAAACTACTGGACAGGGGGAATCAGCCCCAGCATTTT
CDR3 protein: CASSKLLDRGNQPQHF

V gene: TRBV28
D gene: .
J gene: TRBJ1-4
clone size: .
CDR3 DNA: TGTGCCAGCAGGAGGACAGCGGCCTACAAACTGTTTTTT
CDR3 protein: CASRRTAAYKLFF

V gene: TRBV29-1
D gene: TRBD1
J gene: TRBJ2-1
clone size: .
CDR3 DNA: TGCAGCGTCCTTCCGACAGGGTCCTACAATGAGCAGTTCTTC
CDR3 protein: CSVLPTGSYNEQFF

V gene: TRBV11-2
D gene: .
J gene: TRBJ2-7
clone size: few
CDR3 DNA: TGTGCCAGCAGCTTGACCGGGGAAGGCTACGAGCAGTACTTC
CDR3 protein: CASSLTGEGYEQYF

V gene: TRBV2
D gene: TRBD1
J gene: TRBJ1-1
clone size: .
CDR3 DNA: TGTGCCAGCGGACAGGGGATGAACACTGAAGCTTTCTTT
CDR3 protein: CASGQGMNTEAFF

V gene: TRBV7-2
D gene: .
J gene: TRBJ2-7
clone size: .
CDR3 DNA: TGTGCCAGCAGCTTGGACAGCTACTCCTACGAGCAGTACTTC
CDR3 protein: CASSLDSYSYEQYF

V gene: TRBV9
D gene: .
J gene: TRBJ2-7
clone size: .
CDR3 DNA: TGTGCCAGCAGCGTCAAAGCGAAGACCTACGAGCAGTACTTC
CDR3 protein: CASSVKAKTYEQYF

V gene: TRBV30
D gene: .
J gene: TRBJ2-7
clone size: .
CDR3 DNA: TGTGCCTGGGGGGTGAGACAGTCCTACGAGCAGTACTTC
CDR3 protein: CAWGVRQSYEQYF

V gene: TRBV28
D gene: TRBD2
J gene: TRBJ2-3
clone size: .
CDR3 DNA: TGTGCCAGCAGTTTACGTGGCGGGAGGGGCACAGATACGCAGTATTTT
CDR3 protein: CASSLRGGRGTDTQYF

V gene: TRBV6-4
D gene: .
J gene: TRBJ1-5
clone size: .
CDR3 DNA: TGTGCCAGCAGTGAAACACAGGGCCAGCCCCAGCATTTT
CDR3 protein: CASSETQGQPQHF

V gene: TRBV27
D gene: TRBD1
J gene: TRBJ2-3
clone size: .
CDR3 DNA: TGTGCCACCGCCGGGACAGCCATCGTCAGTACGCAGTATTTT
CDR3 protein: CATAGTAIVSTQYF

V gene: TRBV5-8
D gene: .
J gene: TRBJ1-5
clone size: few
CDR3 DNA: TGTGCCAGCAGCTTGTTTCGAGATCAGCCCCAGCATTTT
CDR3 protein: CASSLFRDQPQHF

V gene: TRBV4-3
D gene: .
J gene: TRBJ2-1
clone size: .
CDR3 DNA: TGCGCCAGCAGCCCCCGGGACCCCAATGAGCAGTTCTTC
CDR3 protein: CASSPRDPNEQFF

V gene: TRBV4-1
D gene: TRBD2
J gene: TRBJ2-3
clone size: .
CDR3 DNA: TGCGCCAGCAGCCCACTAAAGCGGGAGATCACAGATACGCAGTATTTT
CDR3 protein: CASSPLKREITDTQYF

V gene: TRBV30
D gene: .
J gene: TRBJ1-3
clone size: .
CDR3 DNA: TGTGCCTGGAGTTATGTGGGGGGCACCGGAAACACCATATATTTT
CDR3 protein: CAWSYVGGTGNTIYF

V gene: TRBV6-5
D gene: TRBD1
J gene: TRBJ2-7
clone size: once
CDR3 DNA: TGTGCCAGCAGGAAACAGGGGGCCTCCTACGAGCAGTACTTC
CDR3 protein: CASRKQGASYEQYF

V gene: TRBV7-8
D gene: TRBD1
J gene: TRBJ1-1
clone size: .
CDR3 DNA: TGTGCCAGCAGTAGACAGGGAGGCTTCGAAGCTTTCTTT
CDR3 protein: CASSRQGGFEAFF

V gene: TRBV5-4
D gene: .
J gene: TRBJ1-1
clone size: once
CDR3 DNA: TGTGCCAGCAGCTTGGCCGCAGGGAGGAACACTGAAGCTTTCTTT
CDR3 protein: CASSLAAGRNTEAFF

V gene: TRBV6-2/TRBV6-3
D gene: .
J gene: TRBJ1-5
clone size: .
CDR3 DNA: TGTGCCAGCAGTTACAGTTACATGGGTCAGCCCCAGCATTTT
CDR3 protein: CASSYSYMGQPQHF

V gene: TRBV2
D gene: TRBD2
J gene: TRBJ2-4
clone size: .
CDR3 DNA: TGTGCCAGCAGTGAAGAAGTCGCGGGAGCGCCCCGTCGGGACATTCAGTACTTC
CDR3 protein: CASSEEVAGAPRRDIQYF

V gene: TRBV29-1
D gene: .
J gene: TRBJ2-1
clone size: once
CDR3 DNA: TGCAGCCAAACCCGGGTAGACAATGAGCAGTTCTTC
CDR3 protein: CSQTRVDNEQFF

V gene: TRBV3-1/TRBV3-2
D gene: .
J gene: TRBJ1-3
clone size: .
CDR3 DNA: TGTGCCAGCAGCCTCCCCTTGGGGTCTGGAAACACCATATATTTT
CDR3 protein: CASSLPLGSGNTIYF

V gene: TRBV5-1
D gene: TRBD2
J gene: TRBJ2-1
clone size: .
CDR3 DNA: TGCGCCAGCAGCGAGACTAGCTTCTCCTACAATGAGCAGTTCTTC
CDR3 protein: CASSETSFSYNEQFF

V gene: TRBV5-8
D gene: TRBD1
J gene: TRBJ2-5
clone size: .
CDR3 DNA: TGTGCCAGCAGCGCAACCGGGACAGCCCAAGAGACCCAGTACTTC
CDR3 protein: CASSATGTAQETQYF

V gene: TRBV28
D gene: .
J gene: TRBJ1-1
clone size: .
CDR3 DNA: TGTGCCAGCAGTTTATTACACCGGAACACTGAAGCTTTCTTT
CDR3 protein: CASSLLHRNTEAFF

V gene: TRBV6-4
D gene: TRBD2
J gene: TRBJ2-3
clone size: .
CDR3 DNA: TGTGCCAGAAACACCTTAGGACAGTCTAGCGGGAGGCCAGATACGCAGTATTTT
CDR3 protein: CARNTLGQSSGRPDTQYF

V gene: TRBV7-9
D gene: TRBD1
J gene: TRBJ1-4
clone size: .
CDR3 DNA: TGTGCCAGCAGCTCGTGGGGACAGGGGCTGGCAACTAATGAAAAACTGTTTTTT
CDR3 protein: CASSSWGQGLATNEKLFF

V gene: TRBV7-2
D gene: .
J gene: TRBJ1-1
clone size: .
CDR3 DNA: TGTGCCAGCAGCTTAGACCCGGACCCAAACACTGAAGCTTTCTTT
CDR3 protein: CASSLDPDPNTEAFF

V gene: TRBV30
D gene: TRBD2
J gene: TRBJ2-3
clone size: .
CDR3 DNA: TGTGCCTGGAGTCGGACTAGCGGGAGTTCCGCAGATACGCAGTATTTT
CDR3 protein: CAWSRTSGSSADTQYF

V gene: TRBV9
D gene: TRBD2
J gene: TRBJ2-3
clone size: .
CDR3 DNA: TGTGCCAGCAGCGTAGCAGGGAATAGCGGGACAGATACGCAGTATTTT
CDR3 protein: CASSVAGNSGTDTQYF

V gene: TRBV5-6
D gene: .
J gene: TRBJ2-6
clone size: .
CDR3 DNA: TGTGCCAGCAGCTTGATGGGATCTGGGGCCAACGTCCTGACTTTC
CDR3 protein: CASSLMGSGANVLTF

V gene: TRBV3-1/TRBV3-2
D gene: TRBD2
J gene: TRBJ2-1
clone size: .
CDR3 DNA: TGTGCCAGCAGCAGGGCCATTCCTAGCGGGAGAGGGGATGAGCAGTTCTTC
CDR3 protein: CASSRAIPSGRGDEQFF

V gene: TRBV9
D gene: .
J gene: TRBJ1-1
clone size: .
CDR3 DNA: TGTGCCAGCAGCCTAATACAGGGAGGGGAAACTGAAGCTTTCTTT
CDR3 protein: CASSLIQGGETEAFF

V gene: TRBV6-2/TRBV6-3
D gene: .
J gene: TRBJ2-2
clone size: once
CDR3 DNA: TGTGCCAGCAGTTACCGTGTCGGAGGAACCGGGGAGCTGTTTTTT
CDR3 protein: CASSYRVGGTGELFF